This TCR beta chain was recovered during a study of blood T cell repertoires in COVID-19. On the study more broadly: COVID-19 samples, acute and convalescent, were from the United States, Italy and Spain. Sources were T cells, B-cell-depleted T cells, or PBMCs; the material itself was cDNA or gDNA.

Per germline, CDR1 ENHRY and CDR2 SYGVKD. V was cut by 10 bases and J by 3 bases, with 10 bases left in between. The CDR3 is made up of 12 amino acids. Original data processing: Quantification of nucleated cells was approximated via reference gene primer amplification. Sequenced by immunoSEQ multiplex PCR; TCRdb stores in-frame clones only, minus some. The V and J calls and clone size come from that table; D and trimming were worked out from the DNA. The table includes tens of thousands of clones, 80% to 90% detected once. The sequence came from a woman aged 40 to 50 with acute or convalescent COVID-19. Sequencing used peripheral blood. The chain uses TRBV10-3 and TRBJ1-5; a possible D gene is TRBD1 (6 bases). The CDR3 region is CATGQTNQPQHF. The CDR3 bases are TGTGCCACTGGACAGACCAATCAGCCCCAGCATTTT.